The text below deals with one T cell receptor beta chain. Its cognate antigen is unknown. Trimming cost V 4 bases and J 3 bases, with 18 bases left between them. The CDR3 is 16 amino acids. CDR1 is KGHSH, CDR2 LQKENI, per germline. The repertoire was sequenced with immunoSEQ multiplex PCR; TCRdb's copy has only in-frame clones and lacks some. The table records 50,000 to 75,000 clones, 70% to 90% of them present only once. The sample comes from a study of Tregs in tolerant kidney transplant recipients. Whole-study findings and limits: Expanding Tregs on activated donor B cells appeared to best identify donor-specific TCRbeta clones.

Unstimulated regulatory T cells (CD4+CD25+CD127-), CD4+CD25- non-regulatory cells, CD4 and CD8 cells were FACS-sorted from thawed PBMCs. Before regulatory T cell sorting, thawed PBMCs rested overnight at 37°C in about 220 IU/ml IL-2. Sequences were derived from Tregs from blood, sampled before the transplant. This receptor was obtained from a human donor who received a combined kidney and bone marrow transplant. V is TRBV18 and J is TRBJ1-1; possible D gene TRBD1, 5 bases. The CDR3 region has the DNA TGTGCCAGCTCACAAAGGTTAGATCGGGGGGACACTGAAGCTTTCTTT. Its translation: CASSQRLDRGDTEAFF.